This entry lists 30 T cell receptor beta chains sequenced from one sample in a study of radiotherapy plus CTLA-4 blockade in lung cancer (dated by TCRdb to 2017 to 2018). The library relied on the immunoSEQ multiplex PCR assay. TCRdb carries this immuneACCESS record with in-frame sequences only. Its versions omit some clonotypes, under half of them owing to an unresolved V gene in the studies checked, with the rest unexplained. The sample table shows about 60,000 clones, and around 83% are seen once. The ten largest clones take up 4% of the sample. Specimen: peripheral blood, collected from a patient treated with radiotherapy plus ipilimumab. The receptors derive from a human donor with non-small cell lung cancer who had a partial response to radiotherapy plus ipilimumab.

This sequence joins TRBV5-5 and TRBJ2-7, with D possibly TRBD2 on 5 matching bases. The CDR3 contains 19 residues. Trimming stripped 1 base from V and 0 bases from J, with 23 bases between. Germline V gene sequence: CDR1 SGHKS, CDR2 YYEKEE (reference sequence). CDR3 protein: CASSLKEYRGGGPSYEQYF. DNA of the CDR3: TGTGCCAGCAGCTTGAAGGAGTATCGAGGAGGCGGACCCTCCTACGAGCAGTACTTC.

The V call is TRBV5-6, the J call TRBJ2-1; 15 bases align to TRBD2. Germline assignment: CDR1 SGHDT and CDR2 YYEEEE. V dropped 4 bases and J dropped 9; count of bases not matched to a gene: 8. This CDR3 has 16 amino acids. The CDR3 loop reads CASSRTSGRAGGEQFF. The CDR3, as DNA: TGTGCCAGCAGCCGGACTAGCGGGAGGGCCGGGGGTGAGCAGTTCTTC.

The chain has TRBV6-6 and TRBJ2-7, with TRBD1 identical over 7 bases. The ends lost 8 bases at V and 0 bases at J; junction bases unmatched: 4. Germline CDR1 and CDR2: MNHNY and SVGAGI (reference sequence). This CDR3 comprises 13 residues. In DNA, the CDR3 is TGTGCCAGCGGGACAGACAACTCCTACGAGCAGTACTTC. This translates into CASGTDNSYEQYF.

The chain employs TRBV4-2 and TRBJ1-5; D gene uncertain. CDR1 and CDR2 (germline): LGHNA, YNFKEQ. CDR3 length: 15 amino acids. The ends were cut back, 0 bases at V and 7 bases at J, with 13 bases in the middle. The CDR3 bases are TGTGCCAGCAGCCAAGATTTCAGCGTCCGGCAGCCCCAGCATTTT. Its protein product is CASSQDFSVRQPQHF.

This chain connects TRBV11-1 to TRBJ2-1; 15 nucleotides match TRBD2. J was trimmed by 7 bases and V by 2 bases; bases with no gene match: 12. This CDR3 is built from 19 residues. Germline V gene lookup returns CDR1 SGHAT and CDR2 FQDESV (reference sequence). The CDR3 nucleotides read TGTGCCAGCAGCTTAATCCCCCTTCGGACTAGCGGGAGGGCAAATGAGCAGTTCTTC. Its protein product is CASSLIPLRTSGRANEQFF.

The rearrangement links TRBV6-1 to TRBJ1-1; 7 bases fit TRBD1. The CDR3 runs to 14 residues. V lost 8 bases to trimming and J lost 0 bases; unmatched junction nucleotides: 6. Germline V gene data show CDR1 as MNHNS and CDR2 as SASEGT. In DNA, the CDR3 is TGTGCCAGCTCAAGGGGACAGCTGAACACTGAAGCTTTCTTT. Translation gives CASSRGQLNTEAFF.

CDR3 sequence (DNA): TGTGCCAGTAGTAAAGCCAACCCAGGGGAATACGAGCAGTACTTC. This encodes CASSKANPGEYEQYF. The chain links TRBV19 to TRBJ2-7; maybe TRBD1 (6 bases). V shed 4 bases and J shed 4 bases, with 17 bases lying between them. There are 15 residues in the CDR3. CDR1 is LNHDA and CDR2 is SQIVND in the germline V gene (reference sequence).

DNA for the CDR3: TGCGCCAGCAGCCTAGGGAACGGGGGAGATGAAAAACTGTTTTTT. Amino acids: CASSLGNGGDEKLFF. J is TRBJ1-4 and V is TRBV5-1, with a tentative D call TRBD1 (5 bases). The germline V and J ends were trimmed by 4 bases and 6 bases, with 16 bases remaining between them. Per the germline V gene, CDR1 is SGHRS and CDR2 is YFSETQ. This CDR3 has 15 amino acids.

This clone has only a few counts. The V call is TRBV27, the J call TRBJ2-7; 8 bases are shared with TRBD2. Germline CDR1 and CDR2: MNHEY and SMNVEV (reference sequence). This CDR3 is 15 amino acids long. V was clipped by 5 bases and J by 2 bases; unmatched bases: 8. For the CDR3, the DNA is TGTGCCAGCAGTCCTCGTAGAGCGGGAGCCTACGAGCAGTACTTC. As protein: CASSPRRAGAYEQYF.

The V gene is TRBV5-4, the J gene TRBJ2-7; the match to TRBD1 covers 8 bases. The V and J ends lost 4 bases and 2 bases, in that order; junction bases with no gene match: 8. Germline CDR1 is SGHNT and CDR2 is YYREEE (reference sequence). The CDR3 is 15 residues long. The CDR3 bases are TGTGCCAGCAGCGAGGACAGGGTGGGCCCCTACGAGCAGTACTTC. Amino acid sequence: CASSEDRVGPYEQYF.

The chain carries TRBV28 and TRBJ1-2, with D unclear. CDR1 MDHEN and CDR2 SYDVKM come from the germline V gene. Trimming left V 7 bases short and J 2 bases short, with 14 bases between. CDR3 length: 14 residues. The CDR3 region is CASTISTENYGYTF. CDR3 nucleotide sequence: TGTGCCAGCACTATATCGACGGAGAACTATGGCTACACCTTC.

With regard to this clone: One end of the junction is discordant with germline, which a read error may explain. The rearrangement links TRBV5-4 to TRBJ2-5; 7 bases line up with TRBD2. The J call is uncertain, as TRBJ2-7 better fits the DNA end. Germline CDR1 is SGHNT and CDR2 is YYREEE (reference sequence). The CDR3 extends over 15 amino acids. The CDR3 region has the DNA TGTGCCAGCACCTTGATGGGCGGGAGTCAGCACGAGCAGTACTTC. Encoded protein: CASTLMGGSQHEQYF.

The chain links TRBV6-5 to TRBJ1-2; no firm D call. V was pared by 6 bases and J by 4 bases, with 12 bases between. The CDR3 has 13 residues. The germline gives CDR1 MNHEY, CDR2 SVGAGI. The CDR3 sequence is CASSLSPFYGYTF. CDR3 DNA sequence: TGTGCCAGCAGCCTATCCCCCTTCTATGGCTACACCTTC.

The J gene is TRBJ1-2, the V gene TRBV2; D unresolved. The germline gives CDR1 SNHLY, CDR2 FYNNEI. V lost 3 bases to trimming and J lost 2 bases, with 13 bases between them. This CDR3 has 15 residues. The CDR3 coding sequence is TGTGCCAGCAGTGAGTACAGAGATTCCAACTATGGCTACACCTTC. Protein product: CASSEYRDSNYGYTF.

J is TRBJ2-7 and V is TRBV10-3; 7 bases align to TRBD1. Unmatched junction bases numbered 5, after V lost 4 bases and J lost 2 bases. The CDR3 has 14 amino acids. Germline CDR1 reads ENHRY; CDR2 reads SYGVKD. CDR3 in amino acids: CAISAGTDAYEQYF. CDR3 nucleotide sequence: TGTGCCATCAGTGCGGGGACAGATGCCTACGAGCAGTACTTC.

The rearrangement joins TRBV28 to TRBJ1-1; 8 positions match TRBD1. CDR3 size: 17 residues. J lost 0 bases, V lost 8 bases, and 14 bases had no gene match. Germline values: CDR1 MDHEN, CDR2 SYDVKM. CDR3 bases: TGTGCCAGCTTCCCGGGGGCAGGGGGCGCATTGAACACTGAAGCTTTCTTT. Translated: CASFPGAGGALNTEAFF.

This chain connects TRBV5-1 to TRBJ2-5; 7 bases match TRBD2. Germline V gene lookup returns CDR1 SGHRS and CDR2 YFSETQ. This CDR3 region has 14 residues. V gave up 0 bases and J gave up 4 bases; unmatched junction bases: 3. The CDR3 region is CASSLDSGGETQYF. CDR3 nucleotide sequence: TGCGCCAGCAGCTTGGACTCGGGGGGAGAGACCCAGTACTTC.

This clone showed up just once. V gene TRBV18 combines with J gene TRBJ2-7, with 7 bases aligning to TRBD2. From germline, CDR1 is KGHSH and CDR2 LQKENI. The J segment lost 1 base and the V segment lost 3 bases, leaving 6 bases of the junction unmatched. The CDR3 runs 15 residues. The CDR3 DNA reads as TGTGCCAGCTCACCGTGGGCGGGAGCGTCCTACGAGCAGTACTTC. It yields the protein CASSPWAGASYEQYF.

V is TRBV5-1 and J is TRBJ2-1, with 7 bases lining up with TRBD1. The germline gives CDR1 SGHRS, CDR2 YFSETQ. V lost 3 bases to trimming and J lost 6 bases; unmatched junction nucleotides: 6. The CDR3 covers 14 residues. This CDR3 is CASSYGTVGNEQFF. The CDR3 DNA follows: TGCGCCAGCAGCTATGGGACAGTCGGCAATGAGCAGTTCTTC. Full variable domain (rest looked up from reference TRBV5-1 and TRBJ2-1): KAGVTQTPRYLIKTRGQQVTLSCSPISGHRSVSWYQQTPGQGLQFLFEYFSETQRNKGNFPGRFSGRQFSNSRSEMNVSTLELGDSALYLCASSYGTVGNEQFFGPGTRLTVL.

This rearrangement joins TRBV28 to TRBJ1-1, with 7 bases lining up with TRBD1. V lost 4 bases to trimming and J lost 0 bases; unmatched junction nucleotides: 2. The CDR3 has 14 amino acids. Germline loops: CDR1 MDHEN, CDR2 SYDVKM. Here the CDR3 reads CASSSGQMNTEAFF. The CDR3 region has the DNA TGTGCCAGCAGTTCGGGACAGATGAACACTGAAGCTTTCTTT.

The chain uses TRBV7-3 and TRBJ2-5; tentatively, D is TRBD2 (6 bases). The CDR3 has 13 amino acids. The V and J ends lost 5 bases and 2 bases respectively, with 9 bases between them. The germline V gene has CDR1 SGHTA and CDR2 FQGTGA. CDR3 coding DNA: TGTGCCAGCAGCCGGGAGCTACAAGAGACCCAGTACTTC. As protein: CASSRELQETQYF.

The CDR3 DNA sequence: TGTGCCAGTAGTATAGCCGGTAACTATGGCTACACCTTC. It codes for CASSIAGNYGYTF. The rearrangement links TRBV19 to TRBJ1-2; no firm D call. The CDR3 has 13 residues. The V gene lost 1 base and the J gene lost 1 base, with 4 bases spanning the gap. The germline CDR1 and CDR2 sequences are LNHDA and SQIVND (reference sequence).

The gene calls are TRBV28 and TRBJ1-1, with D possibly TRBD1 on 6 matching bases. The germline V gene encodes CDR1 MDHEN and CDR2 SYDVKM. The CDR3 spans 18 residues. The V end was cut by 5 bases, the J end by 2 bases, with 24 bases between. DNA of the CDR3: TGTGCCAGCAGTCCCCCAATGGCAGGGGCGGTATTTAACACTGAAGCTTTCTTT. Translated, it gives CASSPPMAGAVFNTEAFF.

J is TRBJ2-6 and V is TRBV28, with D possibly matching TRBD1 (6 bases). Germline V gene sequence: CDR1 MDHEN, CDR2 SYDVKM. The V end lost 5 bases, the J end lost 4 bases, and 12 bases lay between the germline ends. The CDR3 has 15 residues. CDR3 DNA: TGTGCCAGCAGTAGCAGGGGAAGCGGGGCCAACGTCCTGACTTTC. It is translated as CASSSRGSGANVLTF.

The chain combines TRBV28 with TRBJ1-4; 7 bases match TRBD1. The germline V gene has CDR1 MDHEN and CDR2 SYDVKM. The CDR3 runs to 15 residues. Trimming removed 7 bases from V and 4 bases from J; junction bases left unmatched: 9. This chain's CDR3 is CASIQGGAGNEKLFF. The CDR3, as DNA: TGTGCCAGCATCCAAGGGGGCGCGGGTAATGAAAAACTGTTTTTT. The full variable domain, with the rest looked up from reference TRBV28 and TRBJ1-4, is DVKVTQSSRYLVKRTGEKVFLECVQDMDHENMFWYRQDPGLGLRLIYFSYDVKMKEKGDIPEGYSVSREKKERFSLILESASTNQTSMYLCASIQGGAGNEKLFFGSGTQLSVL.

The rearrangement uses TRBV28 and TRBJ1-1; 8 positions match TRBD1. This CDR3 comprises 12 residues. From germline, CDR1 is MDHEN and CDR2 SYDVKM. V shed 6 bases and J 7 bases; nucleotides not matched to a gene: 4. The chain's CDR3 is CASRRQGFEAFF. CDR3 coding DNA: TGTGCCAGCAGGAGACAGGGGTTTGAAGCTTTCTTT.

The chain employs TRBV2 and TRBJ1-1, with TRBD1 as a possible D gene (5 bases). V lost 5 bases to trimming and J lost 7 bases, with 14 bases between them. The CDR3 totals 13 residues. Germline V lookup: CDR1 SNHLY, CDR2 FYNNEI. CDR3 loop: CASSRGTEDEAFF. Here the CDR3 DNA reads TGTGCCAGCAGTAGAGGGACTGAAGATGAAGCTTTCTTT.

The chain recombines TRBV5-1 with TRBJ2-1; tentatively, D is TRBD2 (6 bases). The germline V and J ends were trimmed by 4 bases and 6 bases, with 17 bases remaining between them. The CDR3 is made up of 15 amino acids. Germline V gene data show CDR1 as SGHRS and CDR2 as YFSETQ. The CDR3: CASSPRPTGVNEQFF. CDR3 sequence (DNA): TGCGCCAGCAGCCCTCGGCCAACGGGGGTCAATGAGCAGTTCTTC.

This chain joins TRBV19 and TRBJ1-3; 8 bases agree with TRBD1. Germline values: CDR1 LNHDA, CDR2 SQIVND (reference sequence). With 6 bases clipped from V and 2 bases from J, the junction kept 0 bases outside the gene matches. CDR3 length equals 13 residues. Written as DNA, the CDR3 is TGTGCCAGTAGGACAGGGGCTGGAAACACCATATATTTT. Its protein product is CASRTGAGNTIYF.

This chain connects TRBV19 to TRBJ1-2; the D gene is possibly TRBD1 (5 bases). The CDR3 covers 13 residues. V lost 11 bases to trimming and J lost 5 bases, with 18 bases between them. CDR1 is LNHDA, CDR2 SQIVND, per germline (reference sequence). CDR3 in DNA: TGTGCCGCCAGAGAGCAGGGTAGTTATGGCTACACCTTC. Protein sequence: CAAREQGSYGYTF.